These 30 T cell receptor beta chains came from one sample sequenced in a study of shared clonotypes between healthy human individuals. Profiled with immunoSEQ multiplex PCR; TCRdb holds only in-frame clones, not every one. The sample contains around 2,000,000 clones, around 96% of which appear only once. It was CD45RO-negative cells, positively selected for CCR7, that made up naive CD8 cells, with terminally differentiated effector memory CD45RA+ cells excluded. The sequencing input was naive CD8+ T cells sorted from blood. These receptors came from a man younger than 30 in good health.

The chain recombines TRBV9 with TRBJ1-2; D is unclear. The CDR3 is 15 amino acids. V dropped 2 bases and J dropped 3 bases, with 14 bases sitting between them. The germline V gene has CDR1 SGDLS and CDR2 YYNGEE. The CDR3 sequence: CASSVLDLSDYGYTF. The CDR3 nucleotides are TGTGCCAGCAGCGTCCTAGACCTGTCCGACTATGGCTACACCTTC.

This rearrangement joins TRBV7-8 to TRBJ2-1; a possible D gene is TRBD2 (5 bases). Germline CDR1 is SGHVS and CDR2 is FQNEAQ. The CDR3 spans 12 residues. The germline V and J ends were trimmed by 4 bases and 8 bases, with 9 bases remaining between them. The CDR3, as DNA: TGTGCCAGCAGCTCGAGGGTTGATGAGCAGTTCTTC. It codes for CASSSRVDEQFF.

This clone is a singleton in its sample. The chain has TRBV28 and TRBJ2-7; D not resolved. The V and J ends lost 6 bases and 2 bases respectively, with 14 bases between them. The CDR3 is 14 residues long. Germline loops: CDR1 MDHEN, CDR2 SYDVKM. The CDR3 here is CASSSEAAPYEQYF. The CDR3, as DNA: TGTGCCAGCAGCTCTGAGGCGGCGCCCTACGAGCAGTACTTC.

The CDR3 sequence: CASSLSGADEKLFF. In DNA form, the CDR3 reads TGTGCCAGCAGTTTATCAGGGGCAGATGAAAAACTGTTTTTT. The chain links TRBV28 to TRBJ1-4; tentative D call: TRBD1 (6 bases). CDR1 and CDR2 from the germline V gene are MDHEN and SYDVKM. Trimming stripped 1 base from V and 6 bases from J, with 9 bases between. The CDR3 is 14 residues long.

V and J are TRBV29-1 and TRBJ1-1; 7 nucleotides align to TRBD1. The germline V gene has CDR1 SQVTM and CDR2 ANQGSEA. There are 11 residues in the CDR3. V lost 7 bases and J lost 7; bases outside the gene matches: 6. CDR3: CSAHGTDEAFF. The DNA of the CDR3 is TGCAGCGCCCACGGGACAGATGAAGCTTTCTTT.

The genes are TRBV18 and TRBJ1-2; the D gene is possibly TRBD1 (5 bases). Trimming shortened V by 0 bases and J by 6 bases, and 11 bases separated the two germline ends. CDR3 length: 14 residues. From germline, CDR1 is KGHSH and CDR2 LQKENI. The CDR3 DNA follows: TGTGCCAGCTCACCACCTCCGGGACTCAATGGCTACACCTTC. It codes for CASSPPPGLNGYTF.

This clone was seen once. V is TRBV5-6 and J is TRBJ1-3, with a weak D call TRBD1 (5 bases). From germline, CDR1 is SGHDT and CDR2 YYEEEE. V lost 1 base to trimming and J lost 9 bases, with 17 bases between them. The CDR3 length is 15 residues. The DNA for the CDR3 is TGTGCCAGCAGCTTGTCCCTGGGGCCCTTGGGCACCATATATTTT. Translation: CASSLSLGPLGTIYF. The full variable domain, its missing parts supplied by reference TRBV5-6 and TRBJ1-3, is DAGVTQSPTHLIKTRGQQVTLRCSPKSGHDTVSWYQQALGQGPQFIFQYYEEEERQRGNFPDRFSGHQFPNYSSELNVNALLLGDSALYLCASSLSLGPLGTIYFGEGSWLTVV.

The chain has TRBV9 and TRBJ2-3; D remains ambiguous. The CDR3 has 15 amino acids. Trimming cost V 3 bases and J 0 bases, with 11 bases left between them. Germline values: CDR1 SGDLS, CDR2 YYNGEE. The CDR3 nucleotides are TGTGCCAGCAGCGCCCCCAACGAGAGCACAGATACGCAGTATTTT. It encodes CASSAPNESTDTQYF.

The chain employs TRBV7-2 and TRBJ2-7, with 8 nucleotides matching TRBD2. The CDR3 is made up of 15 amino acids. V lost 4 bases to trimming and J lost 2 bases; unmatched junction nucleotides: 7. In germline, CDR1 is SGHTA, CDR2 FQGNSA. CDR3 loop: CASSSGRAITYEQYF. CDR3 in DNA: TGTGCCAGCAGCTCCGGGAGGGCCATTACCTACGAGCAGTACTTC.

The rearrangement joins TRBV27 to TRBJ1-5; unclear D gene. This CDR3 comprises 15 residues. The germline V and J ends were trimmed by 1 base and 3 bases, with 10 bases remaining between them. From germline, CDR1 is MNHEY and CDR2 SMNVEV (reference sequence). CDR3 loop: CASSLFTGLNQPQHF. The CDR3 DNA reads TGTGCCAGCAGTTTATTTACGGGTCTCAATCAGCCCCAGCATTTT.

The V call is TRBV4-1, the J call TRBJ2-7, with a weak D call TRBD1 (6 bases). Germline CDR1 and CDR2: MGHRA and YSYEKL. V lost 1 base to trimming and J lost 0 bases, with 13 bases between them. CDR3 length: 16 residues. The DNA for the CDR3 is TGCGCCAGCAGCCAAGTCTCGCAGGGGCTCTCCTACGAGCAGTACTTC. This encodes CASSQVSQGLSYEQYF.

As for this clone: This may stem from a read error, because a much larger clone lies one nucleotide away. Other DNA sequences in the sample encode the same CDR3. V gene TRBV6-1 combines with J gene TRBJ2-7, with a tentative D call TRBD1 (6 bases). CDR3 length: 13 amino acids. Trimming took off 6 bases at V and 0 bases at J, with 9 bases between the two ends. Looked up from germline, CDR1 is MNHNS and CDR2 is SASEGT. The chain's CDR3 is CASSDRSSYEQYF. The CDR3 coding sequence is TGTGCCAGCAGCGACAGGAGCTCCTACGAGCAGTACTTC.

The V and J genes are TRBV5-1 and TRBJ1-1; D is perhaps TRBD1 (5 bases). This CDR3 has 15 amino acids. Trimming pared 1 base from V and 0 bases from J, leaving 10 bases between. Per germline, CDR1 SGHRS and CDR2 YFSETQ. CDR3 loop: CASSLYGALNTEAFF. CDR3 DNA: TGCGCCAGCAGCTTGTACGGGGCTCTGAACACTGAAGCTTTCTTT.

This sequence joins TRBV25-1 and TRBJ2-3, with D uncertain. Germline V gene sequence: CDR1 MGHDK, CDR2 SYGVNS. V lost 2 bases and J lost 5, with 11 bases in between. The CDR3 spans 14 residues. The CDR3 protein is CASSESELGDTQYF. The CDR3 region has the DNA TGTGCCAGCAGTGAAAGTGAGTTAGGAGATACGCAGTATTTT.

This chain links TRBV6-5 with TRBJ2-7; 8 bases are shared with TRBD2. J gave up 4 bases and V 0 bases, and 8 bases lay outside the gene matches. Germline-derived CDR1 and CDR2 are MNHEY and SVGAGI. CDR3 size: 16 residues. The CDR3 DNA sequence: TGTGCCAGCAGTTACTCCGGGGGGGAGGCCTTGTACGAGCAGTACTTC. Protein: CASSYSGGEALYEQYF.

V usage is TRBV2 and J usage is TRBJ2-7; D possibly uses TRBD1 or TRBD2 (6 bases each). The CDR3 covers 16 residues. Trimming stripped 6 bases from V and 2 bases from J, with 20 bases between. CDR1 and CDR2 (germline): SNHLY, FYNNEI. CDR3 region: CASSTYGGASTYEQYF. CDR3 nucleotides: TGTGCCAGCAGCACCTACGGGGGCGCATCCACCTACGAGCAGTACTTC.

This clone showed up just once. This chain links TRBV19 with TRBJ1-1; 7 bases are a match to TRBD1. Germline trimming cut 7 bases from V and 0 bases from J; bases unmatched to any gene: 8. This CDR3 is 15 amino acids long. From germline, CDR1 is LNHDA and CDR2 SQIVND (reference sequence). The CDR3 bases are TGTGCCAGTAAGGGGGACAGCCTCATGAACACTGAAGCTTTCTTT. It translates to CASKGDSLMNTEAFF.

V is TRBV5-6 and J is TRBJ2-2; D gene uncertain. There are 16 residues in the CDR3. Germline CDR1 reads SGHDT; CDR2 reads YYEEEE. V shed 0 bases and J shed 1 base, with 10 bases lying between them. The CDR3 sequence is CASSLGRALNTGELFF. The CDR3 DNA reads as TGTGCCAGCAGCTTGGGCCGGGCTTTGAACACCGGGGAGCTGTTTTTT.

V is TRBV7-8 and J is TRBJ2-7; D possibly corresponds to TRBD2 (5 bases). The germline V and J ends were trimmed by 5 bases and 3 bases, with 14 bases remaining between them. Germline CDR1 is SGHVS and CDR2 is FQNEAQ. This CDR3 contains 14 residues. The CDR3 spells CASSAGGRYYEQYF. The CDR3 DNA sequence: TGTGCCAGCAGCGCCGGAGGCCGATACTACGAGCAGTACTTC.

The V and J genes are TRBV4-1 and TRBJ2-5; D not certain. The length of the CDR3 is 14 residues. The ends were cut back, 0 bases at V and 0 bases at J, with 5 bases in the middle. Germline values: CDR1 MGHRA, CDR2 YSYEKL. The CDR3 DNA sequence: TGCGCCAGCAGCCAAGAAACTTACCAAGAGACCCAGTACTTC. Residues: CASSQETYQETQYF.

V is TRBV5-1 and J is TRBJ2-7; 9 nucleotides match TRBD1. The V segment lost 0 bases and the J segment 3 bases; nucleotides outside the gene matches: 7. The CDR3 extends over 16 amino acids. The germline V gene encodes CDR1 SGHRS and CDR2 YFSETQ. This CDR3 is CASSLGVGQGIYEQYF. Written as DNA, the CDR3 is TGCGCCAGCAGCTTGGGCGTCGGACAGGGGATCTACGAGCAGTACTTC.

J is TRBJ1-1 and V is TRBV27, with 7 positions matching TRBD1. The V segment lost 4 bases and the J segment 3 bases; nucleotides outside the gene matches: 5. Germline CDR1 MNHEY, CDR2 SMNVEV (reference sequence). CDR3 length equals 14 residues. CDR3 nucleotides: TGTGCCAGCAGTTCGGCAGGGGGGTACACTGAAGCTTTCTTT. This encodes CASSSAGGYTEAFF.

The chain uses TRBV2 and TRBJ2-7, with D perhaps TRBD2 (7 bases). The germline CDR1 and CDR2 sequences are SNHLY and FYNNEI. This CDR3 has 15 amino acids. V lost 6 bases, J lost 3 bases, and 18 bases lay in between. The chain's CDR3 is CASRDKGGAYYEQYF. For the CDR3, the DNA is TGTGCCAGCAGGGACAAGGGGGGGGCCTACTACGAGCAGTACTTC.

This sequence joins TRBV13 and TRBJ2-1; the match to TRBD2 covers 8 bases. CDR3 size: 18 residues. The V and J ends lost 5 bases and 6 bases, in that order; junction bases with no gene match: 18. From germline, CDR1 is PRHDT and CDR2 FYEKMQ (reference sequence). CDR3 residues: CASSAENLGLVAGNEQFF. Written as DNA, the CDR3 is TGTGCCAGCAGCGCCGAGAACCTGGGACTAGTGGCCGGCAATGAGCAGTTCTTC. The full variable domain, its missing parts supplied by reference TRBV13 and TRBJ2-1, is AAGVIQSPRHLIKEKRETATLKCYPIPRHDTVYWYQQGPGQDPQFLISFYEKMQSDKGSIPDRFSAQQFSDYHSELNMSSLELGDSALYFCASSAENLGLVAGNEQFFGPGTRLTVL.

The rearrangement joins TRBV7-9 to TRBJ2-6; 7 bases are shared with TRBD1. Germline V gene data show CDR1 as SEHNR and CDR2 as FQNEAQ (reference sequence). The CDR3 is made up of 17 amino acids. V lost 5 bases to trimming and J lost 1 base; unmatched junction nucleotides: 8. The CDR3 loop is CASSRVGTASGANVLTF. As DNA, the CDR3 is TGTGCCAGCAGCCGCGTCGGGACAGCGTCTGGGGCCAACGTCCTGACTTTC.

This clone showed up just a few times. Other DNA sequences from this sample encode an identical CDR3 as well. CDR3: CASSQHTGELFF. CDR3 sequence (DNA): TGCGCCAGCAGCCAACACACCGGGGAGCTGTTTTTT. The V gene is TRBV4-1, the J gene TRBJ2-2; D is undetermined. Trimming stripped 2 bases from V and 3 bases from J, with 1 base between. The germline gives CDR1 MGHRA, CDR2 YSYEKL. CDR3 length: 12 amino acids.

The rearrangement uses TRBV12-5 and TRBJ2-3, with 10 bases aligning to TRBD2. This CDR3 spans 16 amino acids. V gave up 5 bases and J gave up 2 bases; unmatched junction bases: 7. Germline CDR1 and CDR2: LGHNT and FRNRAP. CDR3 residues: CASGPGLATNTDTQYF. In DNA, the CDR3 is TGTGCTAGTGGTCCGGGACTAGCGACTAACACAGATACGCAGTATTTT. The complete variable domain, with remaining parts taken from reference TRBV12-5 and TRBJ2-3, reads DARVTQTPRHKVTEMGQEVTMRCQPILGHNTVFWYRQTMMQGLELLAYFRNRAPLDDSGMPKDRFSAEMPDATLATLKIQPSEPRDSAVYFCASGPGLATNTDTQYFGPGTRLTVL.

V is TRBV2 and J is TRBJ1-5; D perhaps matches TRBD1 (6 bases). Germline assignment: CDR1 SNHLY and CDR2 FYNNEI. The length of the CDR3 is 14 residues. The V and J ends lost 2 bases and 6 bases respectively, with 11 bases between them. The CDR3 is CASSEYRDRQPQHF. CDR3 DNA sequence: TGTGCCAGCAGTGAATACAGGGATCGTCAGCCCCAGCATTTT.

DNA for the CDR3: TGCGCCAGCAGCCGCGACTCATACAATGAGCAGTTCTTC. It codes for CASSRDSYNEQFF. The J gene is TRBJ2-1, the V gene TRBV5-1; D not resolved. Germline loops: CDR1 SGHRS, CDR2 YFSETQ. The CDR3 is made up of 13 amino acids. Trimming took off 4 bases at V and 4 bases at J, with 9 bases between the two ends.

A word on this clone: Other DNA sequences from this sample encode an identical CDR3 as well. This chain joins TRBV13 and TRBJ1-1; D is undetermined. The V and J ends lost 3 bases and 3 bases respectively, with 8 bases between them. CDR3 length equals 13 residues. Per germline, CDR1 PRHDT and CDR2 FYEKMQ (reference sequence). CDR3 DNA sequence: TGTGCCAGCAGCTTCTCACTCGACACTGAAGCTTTCTTT. Translated: CASSFSLDTEAFF.